The rows below give T cell receptor beta chains drawn from one sample of a study of shared clonotypes between healthy human individuals. Assay used: immunoSEQ multiplex PCR; TCRdb lists only in-frame clones, some missing. Here the sample spans 2 million to 2.5 million clones, 85% to 95% being singletons. Sequencing input: naive CD4+ T cells from PBMCs. The origin of the receptors is a man aged 18 to 29 in good health. Some clones in this sample may be carry-over from other donors' samples. Both conserved end residues are part of each CDR3. Each record gives: D gene, clone size, J gene, V gene, CDR3 DNA, CDR3 protein. D genes are given only for firm matches. Where a row states a size, it is once, few, many or the class of an expanded clone; other rows omit it.

TRBD2	NA	TRBJ2-7	TRBV27	TGTGCCAGCAGTCCCCTAAAACCTAGCGGGAGCGGCAGGCAGTACTTC	CASSPLKPSGSGRQYF
NA	NA	TRBJ2-7	TRBV4-3	TGCGCCAGCAGCCAAGTTGCCGGGAGCTCCTACGAGCAGTACTTC	CASSQVAGSSYEQYF
TRBD2	NA	TRBJ2-1	TRBV18	TGTGCCAGCTCACCGACTAGCGGGACCTACAATGAGCAGTTCTTC	CASSPTSGTYNEQFF
NA	NA	TRBJ2-3	TRBV5-1	TGCGCCAGCAGCTTGGTAGGGGATCAATATAGCACAGATACGCAGTATTTT	CASSLVGDQYSTDTQYF
NA	NA	TRBJ2-7	TRBV10-3	TGTGCCATCAGGGTGACAGGCTCCTACGAGCAGTACTTC	CAIRVTGSYEQYF
NA	NA	TRBJ2-3	TRBV5-1	TGCGCCAGCAGCGCCGGACAGCCGACAGATACGCAGTATTTT	CASSAGQPTDTQYF
TRBD1	NA	TRBJ1-5	TRBV30	TGTGCCTGGAGTGAGGGACAGTCGGGCCAGCCCCAGCATTTT	CAWSEGQSGQPQHF
NA	NA	TRBJ2-3	TRBV27	TGTGCCAGCAGTTTACGGGGGCGCCCAGATACGCAGTATTTT	CASSLRGRPDTQYF
NA	NA	TRBJ1-4	TRBV15	TGTGCCACCAGCAGAGATGGAAGGGGGTATAATGAAAAACTGTTTTTT	CATSRDGRGYNEKLFF
TRBD1	NA	TRBJ2-4	TRBV7-2	TGTGCCAGCAGCGCCGGGACAGGGGTCGGTCCCAAAAACATTCAGTACTTC	CASSAGTGVGPKNIQYF
TRBD1	NA	TRBJ2-7	TRBV6-1	TGTGCCAGCAGTAACAGGGGGCCCTACGAGCAGTACTTC	CASSNRGPYEQYF
NA	NA	TRBJ2-1	TRBV5-4	TGTGCCAGCAGCTATCTAAAACCCGACAATGAGCAGTTCTTC	CASSYLKPDNEQFF
TRBD2	few	TRBJ2-3	TRBV13	TGTGCCAGCAGCGAAACCGAGGGACTACCGCCTTTCACAGATACGCAGTATTTT	CASSETEGLPPFTDTQYF
NA	once	TRBJ1-3	TRBV7-8	TGTGCCAGCAGCTTAGGGTCAGTCGGGGGAAACACCATATATTTT	CASSLGSVGGNTIYF
TRBD1	NA	TRBJ2-7	TRBV28	TGTGCCAGCAGTTTCCGTGACCGGGACAGGTCATACGAGCAGTACTTC	CASSFRDRDRSYEQYF
NA	NA	TRBJ2-7	TRBV4-1	TGCGCCAGCAGCCAAGATTTGGCACCCCAGCAGTACTTC	CASSQDLAPQQYF
NA	NA	TRBJ1-4	TRBV6-5	TGTGCCAGCAGTTACTCCTATAATGAAAAACTGTTTTTT	CASSYSYNEKLFF
NA	NA	TRBJ2-5	TRBV7-9	TGTGCCAGCAGCTTTACACAGCAAGGGACCCAGTACTTC	CASSFTQQGTQYF
NA	NA	TRBJ1-1	TRBV5-5	TGTGCCAGCAGCTTGTTTGGGGGAAGTGACACTGAAGCTTTCTTT	CASSLFGGSDTEAFF
NA	NA	TRBJ1-3	TRBV5-5	TGTGCCAGCAGCTTGGCCAGTCCCTCTGGAAACACCATATATTTT	CASSLASPSGNTIYF